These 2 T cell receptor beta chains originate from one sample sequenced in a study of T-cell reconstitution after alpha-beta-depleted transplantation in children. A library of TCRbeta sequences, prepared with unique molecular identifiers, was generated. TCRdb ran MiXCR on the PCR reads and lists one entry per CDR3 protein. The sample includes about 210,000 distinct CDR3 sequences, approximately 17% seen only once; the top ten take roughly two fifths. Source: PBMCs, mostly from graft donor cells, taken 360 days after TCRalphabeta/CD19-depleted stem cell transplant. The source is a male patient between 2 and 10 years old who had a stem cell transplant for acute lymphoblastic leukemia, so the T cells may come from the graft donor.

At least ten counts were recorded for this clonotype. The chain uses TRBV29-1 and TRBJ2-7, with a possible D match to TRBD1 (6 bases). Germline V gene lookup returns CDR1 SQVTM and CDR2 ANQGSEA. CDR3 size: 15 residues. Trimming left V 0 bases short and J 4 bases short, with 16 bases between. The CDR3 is CSVEDWAQQGYEQYF. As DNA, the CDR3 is TGCAGCGTTGAAGATTGGGCTCAACAGGGATACGAGCAGTACTTC.

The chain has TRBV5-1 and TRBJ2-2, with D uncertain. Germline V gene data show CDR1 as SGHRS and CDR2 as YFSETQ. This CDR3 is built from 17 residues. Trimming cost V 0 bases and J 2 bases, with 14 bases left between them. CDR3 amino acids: CASSLGHIAKNTGELFF. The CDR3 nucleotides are TGCGCCAGCAGCTTGGGCCATATCGCCAAAAACACCGGGGAGCTGTTTTTT.